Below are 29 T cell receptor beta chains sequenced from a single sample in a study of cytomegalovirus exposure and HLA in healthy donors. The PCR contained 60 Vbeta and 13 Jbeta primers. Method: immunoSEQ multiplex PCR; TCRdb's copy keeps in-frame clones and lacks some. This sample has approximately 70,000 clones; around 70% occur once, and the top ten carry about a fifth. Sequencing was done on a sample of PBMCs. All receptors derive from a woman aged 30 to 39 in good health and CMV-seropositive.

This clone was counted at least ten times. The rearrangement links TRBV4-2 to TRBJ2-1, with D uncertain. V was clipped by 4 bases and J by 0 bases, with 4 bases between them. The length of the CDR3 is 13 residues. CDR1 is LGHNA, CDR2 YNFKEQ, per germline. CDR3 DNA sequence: TGTGCCAGCAGCCGGAGCTCCTACAATGAGCAGTTCTTC. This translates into CASSRSSYNEQFF.

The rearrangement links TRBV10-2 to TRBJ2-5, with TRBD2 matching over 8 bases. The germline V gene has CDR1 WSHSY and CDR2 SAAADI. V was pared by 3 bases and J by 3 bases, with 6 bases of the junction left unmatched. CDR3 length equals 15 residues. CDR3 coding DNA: TGCGCCAGCAGTGAAGTAGCGGGGTTAAAAGAGACCCAGTACTTC. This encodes CASSEVAGLKETQYF.

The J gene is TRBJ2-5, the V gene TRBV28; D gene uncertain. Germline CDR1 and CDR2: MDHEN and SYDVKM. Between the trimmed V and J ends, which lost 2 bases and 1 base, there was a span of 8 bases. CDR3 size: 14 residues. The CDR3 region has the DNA TGTGCCAGCAGTTTAGCACCGGTCCAAGAGACCCAGTACTTC. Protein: CASSLAPVQETQYF.

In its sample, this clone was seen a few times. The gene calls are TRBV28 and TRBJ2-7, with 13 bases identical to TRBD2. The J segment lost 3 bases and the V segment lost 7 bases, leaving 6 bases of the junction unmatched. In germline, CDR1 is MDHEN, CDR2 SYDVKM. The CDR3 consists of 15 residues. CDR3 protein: CASTSLAGGIYEQYF. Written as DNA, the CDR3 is TGTGCCAGCACCTCACTAGCGGGAGGGATCTACGAGCAGTACTTC.

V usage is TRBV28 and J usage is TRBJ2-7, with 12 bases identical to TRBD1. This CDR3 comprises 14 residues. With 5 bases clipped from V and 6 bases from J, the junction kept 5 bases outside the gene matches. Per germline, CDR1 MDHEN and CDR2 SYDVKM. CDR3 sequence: CASSVGTGGREQYF. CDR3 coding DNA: TGTGCCAGCAGTGTCGGGACAGGGGGCCGCGAGCAGTACTTC.

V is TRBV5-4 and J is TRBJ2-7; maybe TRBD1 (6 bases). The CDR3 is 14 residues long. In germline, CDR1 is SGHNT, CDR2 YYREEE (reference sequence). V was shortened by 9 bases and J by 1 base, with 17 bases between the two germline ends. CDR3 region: CATQGRGDSYEQYF. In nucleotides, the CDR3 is TGTGCCACTCAAGGCAGGGGCGATTCCTACGAGCAGTACTTC.

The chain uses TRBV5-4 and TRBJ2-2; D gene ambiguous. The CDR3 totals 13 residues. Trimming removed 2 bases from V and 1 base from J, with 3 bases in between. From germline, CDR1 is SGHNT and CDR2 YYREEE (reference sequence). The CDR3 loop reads CASSLQNTGELFF. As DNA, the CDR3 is TGTGCCAGCAGCTTACAGAACACCGGGGAGCTGTTTTTT.

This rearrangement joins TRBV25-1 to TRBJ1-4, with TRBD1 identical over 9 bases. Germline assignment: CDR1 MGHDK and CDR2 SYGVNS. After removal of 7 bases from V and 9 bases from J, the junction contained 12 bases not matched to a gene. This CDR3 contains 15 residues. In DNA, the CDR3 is TGTGCCAGCACCGGTCAACAGGGGGCCAGTAAAAAACTGTTTTTT. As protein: CASTGQQGASKKLFF.

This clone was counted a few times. The CDR3 loop is CASSQFTIYF. The CDR3 DNA is TGTGCCAGCAGTCAGTTCACCATATATTTT. The chain uses TRBV6-6 and TRBJ1-3; no definite D call. The germline CDR1 and CDR2 sequences are MNHNY and SVGAGI (reference sequence). The CDR3 has 10 residues. V was trimmed by 5 bases and J by 9 bases, leaving 5 bases between them.

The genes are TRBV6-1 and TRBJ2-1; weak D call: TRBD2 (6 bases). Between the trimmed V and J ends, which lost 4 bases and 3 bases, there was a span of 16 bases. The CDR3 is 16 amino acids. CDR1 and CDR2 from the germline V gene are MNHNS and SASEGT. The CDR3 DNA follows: TGTGCCAGCAGTGCTTCTAGCGCCGGATACTACAATGAGCAGTTCTTC. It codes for CASSASSAGYYNEQFF.

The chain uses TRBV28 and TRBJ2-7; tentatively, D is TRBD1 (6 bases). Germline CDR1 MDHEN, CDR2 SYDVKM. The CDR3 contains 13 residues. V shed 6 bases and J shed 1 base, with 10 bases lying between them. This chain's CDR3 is CASSRRGSYEQYF. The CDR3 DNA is TGTGCCAGCAGCCGCAGGGGATCCTACGAGCAGTACTTC.

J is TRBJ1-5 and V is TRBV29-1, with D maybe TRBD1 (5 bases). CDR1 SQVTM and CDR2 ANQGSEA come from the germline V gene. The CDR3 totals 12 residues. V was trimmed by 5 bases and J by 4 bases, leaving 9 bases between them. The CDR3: CSVRQGNQPQHF. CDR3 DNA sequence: TGCAGCGTTCGTCAGGGAAATCAGCCCCAGCATTTT.

The CDR3 region has the DNA TGTGCCAGCAGCCAGACTAGCGGGAACGGGGAGCTGTTTTTT. The encoded protein is CASSQTSGNGELFF. This chain connects TRBV2 to TRBJ2-2; 11 bases agree with TRBD2. Germline trimming cut 6 bases from V and 7 bases from J; bases unmatched to any gene: 4. Germline V gene sequence: CDR1 SNHLY, CDR2 FYNNEI. The CDR3 contains 14 residues.

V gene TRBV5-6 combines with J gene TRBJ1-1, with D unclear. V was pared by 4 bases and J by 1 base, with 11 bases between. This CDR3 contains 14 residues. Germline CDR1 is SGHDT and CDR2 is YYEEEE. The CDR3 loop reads CASSPDLGNTEAFF. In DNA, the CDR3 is TGTGCCAGCAGCCCCGACCTAGGGAACACTGAAGCTTTCTTT.

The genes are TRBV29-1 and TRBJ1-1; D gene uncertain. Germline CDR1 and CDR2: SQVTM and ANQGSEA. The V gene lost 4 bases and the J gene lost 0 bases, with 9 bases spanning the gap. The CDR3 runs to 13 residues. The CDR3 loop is CSVAGGLNTEAFF. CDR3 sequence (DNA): TGCAGCGTTGCGGGAGGTTTGAACACTGAAGCTTTCTTT. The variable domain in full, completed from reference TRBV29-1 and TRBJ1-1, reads SAVISQKPSRDICQRGTSLTIQCQVDSQVTMMFWYRQQPGQSLTLIATANQGSEATYESGFVIDKFPISRPNLTFSTLTVSNMSPEDSSIYLCSVAGGLNTEAFFGQGTRLTVV.

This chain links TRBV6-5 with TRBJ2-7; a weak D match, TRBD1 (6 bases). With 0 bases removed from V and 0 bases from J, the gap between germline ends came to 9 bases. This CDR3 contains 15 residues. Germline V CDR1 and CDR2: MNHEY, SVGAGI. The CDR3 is CASSYSPTGSYEQYF. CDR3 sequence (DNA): TGTGCCAGCAGTTACTCGCCGACAGGCTCCTACGAGCAGTACTTC.

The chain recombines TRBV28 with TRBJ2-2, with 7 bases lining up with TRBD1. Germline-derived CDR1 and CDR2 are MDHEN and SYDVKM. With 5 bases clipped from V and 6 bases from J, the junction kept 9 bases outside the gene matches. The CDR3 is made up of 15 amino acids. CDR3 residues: CASSRDRVGSGELFF. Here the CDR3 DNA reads TGTGCCAGCAGTCGAGACAGGGTGGGATCCGGGGAGCTGTTTTTT.

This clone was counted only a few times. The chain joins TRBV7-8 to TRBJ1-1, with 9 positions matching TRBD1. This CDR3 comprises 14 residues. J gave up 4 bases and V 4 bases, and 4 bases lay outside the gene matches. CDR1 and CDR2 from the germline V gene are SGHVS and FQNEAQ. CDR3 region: CASSYGTGSTEAFF. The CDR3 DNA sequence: TGTGCCAGCAGCTACGGGACAGGGTCCACTGAAGCTTTCTTT.

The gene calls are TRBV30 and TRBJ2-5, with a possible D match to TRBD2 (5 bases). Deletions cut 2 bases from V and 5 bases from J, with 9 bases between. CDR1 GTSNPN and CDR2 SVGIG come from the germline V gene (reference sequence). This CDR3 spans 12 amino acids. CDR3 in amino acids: CAWSSGAETQYF. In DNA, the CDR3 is TGTGCCTGGAGTAGCGGAGCGGAGACCCAGTACTTC.

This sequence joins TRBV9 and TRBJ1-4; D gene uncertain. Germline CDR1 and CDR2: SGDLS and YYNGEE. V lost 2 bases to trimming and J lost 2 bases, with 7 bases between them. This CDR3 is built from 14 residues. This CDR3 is CASSVAGTNEKLFF. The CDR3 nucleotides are TGTGCCAGCAGCGTTGCGGGTACTAATGAAAAACTGTTTTTT.

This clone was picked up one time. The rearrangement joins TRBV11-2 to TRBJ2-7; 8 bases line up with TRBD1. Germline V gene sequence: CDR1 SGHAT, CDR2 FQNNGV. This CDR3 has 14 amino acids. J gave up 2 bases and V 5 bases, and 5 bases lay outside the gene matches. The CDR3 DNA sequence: TGTGCCAGCAGCACCGACAGGGGACCCTACGAGCAGTACTTC. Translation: CASSTDRGPYEQYF.

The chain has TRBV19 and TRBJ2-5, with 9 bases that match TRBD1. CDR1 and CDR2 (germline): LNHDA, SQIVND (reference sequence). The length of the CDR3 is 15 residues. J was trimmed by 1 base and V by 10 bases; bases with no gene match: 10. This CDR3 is CATLVGTGTQETQYF. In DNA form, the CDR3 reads TGTGCCACCTTAGTAGGGACAGGGACCCAAGAGACCCAGTACTTC.

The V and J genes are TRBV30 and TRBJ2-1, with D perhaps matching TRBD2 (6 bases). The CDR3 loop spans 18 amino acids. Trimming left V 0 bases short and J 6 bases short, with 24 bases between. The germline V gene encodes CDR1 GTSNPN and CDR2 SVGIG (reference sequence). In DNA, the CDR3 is TGTGCCTGGAGTGTCCTGGACACCGCACTAGCTAGCTCCAATGAGCAGTTCTTC. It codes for CAWSVLDTALASSNEQFF.

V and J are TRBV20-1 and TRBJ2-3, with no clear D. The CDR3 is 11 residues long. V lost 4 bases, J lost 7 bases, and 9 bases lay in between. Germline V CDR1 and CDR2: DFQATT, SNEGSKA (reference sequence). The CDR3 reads CSAILSHTQYF. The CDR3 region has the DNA TGCAGTGCTATTCTCTCCCATACGCAGTATTTT.

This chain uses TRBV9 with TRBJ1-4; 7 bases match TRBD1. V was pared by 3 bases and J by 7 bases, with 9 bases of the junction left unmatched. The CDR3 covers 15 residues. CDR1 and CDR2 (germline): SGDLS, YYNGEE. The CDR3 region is CASSARQGLGEKLFF. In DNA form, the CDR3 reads TGTGCCAGCAGCGCGAGACAGGGATTGGGTGAAAAACTGTTTTTT.

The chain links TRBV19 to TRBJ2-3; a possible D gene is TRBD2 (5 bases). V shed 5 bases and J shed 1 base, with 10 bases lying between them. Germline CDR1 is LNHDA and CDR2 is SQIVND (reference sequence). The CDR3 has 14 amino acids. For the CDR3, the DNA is TGTGCCAGTAGTGTGAGGGCCGGCACAGATACGCAGTATTTT. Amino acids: CASSVRAGTDTQYF.

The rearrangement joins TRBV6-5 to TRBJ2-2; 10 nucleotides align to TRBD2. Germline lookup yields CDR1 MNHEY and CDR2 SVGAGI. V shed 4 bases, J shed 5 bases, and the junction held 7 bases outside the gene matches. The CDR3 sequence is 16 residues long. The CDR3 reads CASSFLAGVRTGELFF. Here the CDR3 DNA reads TGTGCCAGCAGTTTTCTAGCGGGAGTCCGAACCGGGGAGCTGTTTTTT.

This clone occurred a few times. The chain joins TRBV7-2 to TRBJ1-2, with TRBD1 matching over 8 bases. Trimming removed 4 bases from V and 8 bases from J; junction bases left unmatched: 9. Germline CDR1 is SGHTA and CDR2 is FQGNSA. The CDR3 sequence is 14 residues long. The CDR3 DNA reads TGTGCCAGCAGCTCGGACAGGGCCCTTGGGGGCTACACCTTC. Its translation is CASSSDRALGGYTF.

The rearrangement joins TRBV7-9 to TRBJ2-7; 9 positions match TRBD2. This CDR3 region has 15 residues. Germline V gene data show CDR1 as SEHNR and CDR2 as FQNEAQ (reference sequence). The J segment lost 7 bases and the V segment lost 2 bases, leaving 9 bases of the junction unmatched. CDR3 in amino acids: CASSLPREGHREQYF. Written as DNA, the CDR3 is TGTGCCAGCAGCTTACCGCGGGAGGGCCACCGGGAGCAGTACTTC. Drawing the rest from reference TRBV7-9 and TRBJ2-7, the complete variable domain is DTGVSQNPRHKITKRGQNVTFRCDPISEHNRLYWYRQTLGQGPEFLTYFQNEAQLEKSRLLSDRFSAERPKGSFSTLEIQRTEQGDSAMYLCASSLPREGHREQYFGPGTRLTVT.